This TCR beta chain was identified in a study of blood T cells in healthy people across ages. The CDR3 sequence is 16 residues long. Germline CDR1 is DFQATT and CDR2 is SNEGSKA (reference sequence). J lost 9 bases, V lost 1 base, and 9 bases had no gene match. Alongside a J-beta primer mix, a sample-barcoded 5' primer served in a second PCR lasting 7 to 11 cycles. TCRdb re-called the 5' RACE reads through MiXCR, storing one row per CDR3 protein. The sample gives 600,000 to 1,000,000 distinct CDR3 sequences, roughly 64% of which show up once; roughly 22% is in the top ten. V usage is TRBV20-1 and J usage is TRBJ1-6; 10 bases align to TRBD1. The sequencing input was blood. The TCR sequence derives from a man aged 30 to 45 in good health. The CDR3 nucleotides read TGCAGTGCTAGAGTTGCGGGACAGGGGTTAAGTTCACCCCTCCACTTT. Its translation: CSARVAGQGLSSPLHF.